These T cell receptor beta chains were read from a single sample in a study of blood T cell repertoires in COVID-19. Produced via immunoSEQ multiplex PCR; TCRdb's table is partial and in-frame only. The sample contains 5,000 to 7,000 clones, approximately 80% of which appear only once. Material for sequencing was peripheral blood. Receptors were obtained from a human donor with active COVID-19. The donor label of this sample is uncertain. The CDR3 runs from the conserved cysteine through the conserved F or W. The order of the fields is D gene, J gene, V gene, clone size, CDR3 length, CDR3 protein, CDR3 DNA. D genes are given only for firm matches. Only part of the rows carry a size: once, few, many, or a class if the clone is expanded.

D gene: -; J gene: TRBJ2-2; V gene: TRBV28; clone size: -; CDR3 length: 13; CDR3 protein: CASRMSDTGELFF; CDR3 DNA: TGTGCCAGCAGGATGTCGGACACCGGGGAGCTGTTTTTT
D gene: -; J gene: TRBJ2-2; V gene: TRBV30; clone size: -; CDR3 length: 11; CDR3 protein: CAWNSPGELFF; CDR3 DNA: TGTGCCTGGAACTCCCCCGGGGAGCTGTTTTTT
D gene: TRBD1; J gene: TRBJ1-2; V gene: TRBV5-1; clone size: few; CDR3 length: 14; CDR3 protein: CASGLQGNEGGYTF; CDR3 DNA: TGCGCCAGCGGACTACAGGGGAATGAGGGTGGCTACACCTTC
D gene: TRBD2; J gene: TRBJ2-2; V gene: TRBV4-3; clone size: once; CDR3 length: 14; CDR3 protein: CASSQGTSVRELFF; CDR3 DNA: TGCGCCAGCAGCCAGGGGACTAGCGTCCGGGAGCTGTTTTTT
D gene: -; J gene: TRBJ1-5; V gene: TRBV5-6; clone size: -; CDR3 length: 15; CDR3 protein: CASSFQGAGNQPQHF; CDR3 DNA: TGTGCCAGCAGCTTTCAAGGGGCAGGCAATCAGCCCCAGCATTTT
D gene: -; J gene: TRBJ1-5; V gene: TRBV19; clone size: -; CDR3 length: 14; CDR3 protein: CASSMREIHQPQHF; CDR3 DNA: TGTGCCAGTAGTATGAGGGAGATCCATCAGCCCCAGCATTTT
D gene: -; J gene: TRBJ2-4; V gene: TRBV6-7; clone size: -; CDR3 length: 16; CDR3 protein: CASSYSNSGAKNIQYF; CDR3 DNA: TGTGCCAGCAGTTACTCGAATTCGGGTGCCAAAAACATTCAGTACTTC
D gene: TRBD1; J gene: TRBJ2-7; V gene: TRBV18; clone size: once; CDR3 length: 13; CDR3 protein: CASSPGQPYEQYF; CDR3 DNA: TGTGCCAGCTCACCGGGACAGCCCTACGAGCAGTACTTC
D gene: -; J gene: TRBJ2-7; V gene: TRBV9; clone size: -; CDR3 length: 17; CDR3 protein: CASSGTQLAKNPYEQYF; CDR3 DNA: TGTGCCAGCAGCGGGACCCAACTAGCCAAGAACCCCTACGAGCAGTACTTC
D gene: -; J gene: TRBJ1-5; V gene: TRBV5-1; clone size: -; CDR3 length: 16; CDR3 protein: CASSLGQHYSNQPQHF; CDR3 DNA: TGCGCCAGCAGCTTGGGACAGCATTATAGCAATCAGCCCCAGCATTTT
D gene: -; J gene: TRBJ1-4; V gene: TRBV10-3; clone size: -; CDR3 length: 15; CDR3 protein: CAISEGLGGGEKLFF; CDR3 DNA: TGTGCCATCAGTGAAGGGTTAGGAGGAGGTGAAAAACTGTTTTTT
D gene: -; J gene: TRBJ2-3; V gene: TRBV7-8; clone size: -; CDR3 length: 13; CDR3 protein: CASSLVFTDTQYF; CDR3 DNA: TGTGCCAGCAGCCTCGTATTCACAGATACGCAGTATTTT
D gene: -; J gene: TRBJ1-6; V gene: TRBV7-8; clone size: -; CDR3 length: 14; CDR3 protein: CASSLEGFGSPLHF; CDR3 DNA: TGTGCCAGCAGCTTGGAGGGGTTCGGTTCACCCCTCCACTTT
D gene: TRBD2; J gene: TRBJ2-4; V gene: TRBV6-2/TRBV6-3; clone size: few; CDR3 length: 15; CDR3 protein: CASSYLGLAGEFQYF; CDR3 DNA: TGTGCCAGCAGTTACCTCGGACTAGCGGGGGAATTTCAGTACTTC
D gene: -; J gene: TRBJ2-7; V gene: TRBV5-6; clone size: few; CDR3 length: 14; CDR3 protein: CASSLSTLPYEQYF; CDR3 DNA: TGTGCCAGCAGCTTGTCAACACTACCCTACGAGCAGTACTTC
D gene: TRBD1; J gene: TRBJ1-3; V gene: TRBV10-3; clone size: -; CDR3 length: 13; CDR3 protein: CAVQGASGNTIYF; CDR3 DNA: TGTGCCGTCCAGGGGGCCTCTGGAAACACCATATATTTT
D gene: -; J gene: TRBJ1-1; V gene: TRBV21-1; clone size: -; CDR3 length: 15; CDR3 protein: CASSQKGDMNTEAFF; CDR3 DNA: TGTGCCAGCAGCCAGAAAGGGGACATGAACACTGAAGCTTTCTTT
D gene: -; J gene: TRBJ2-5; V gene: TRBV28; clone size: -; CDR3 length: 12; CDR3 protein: CASRKTQGTQYF; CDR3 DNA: TGTGCCAGCAGGAAAACCCAGGGGACCCAGTACTTC
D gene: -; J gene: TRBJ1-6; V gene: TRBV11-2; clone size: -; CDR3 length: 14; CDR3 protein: CASSLDPGNSPLHF; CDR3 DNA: TGTGCCAGCAGCTTAGATCCGGGGAATTCACCCCTCCACTTT
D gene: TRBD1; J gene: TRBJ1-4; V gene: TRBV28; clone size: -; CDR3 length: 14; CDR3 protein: CASTLGQGGEKLFF; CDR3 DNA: TGTGCCAGCACCCTGGGACAGGGAGGTGAAAAACTGTTTTTT
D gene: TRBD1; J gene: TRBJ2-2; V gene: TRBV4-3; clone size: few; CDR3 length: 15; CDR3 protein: CASSQDRGNTGELFF; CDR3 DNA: TGCGCCAGCAGCCAGGACAGGGGGAACACCGGGGAGCTGTTTTTT
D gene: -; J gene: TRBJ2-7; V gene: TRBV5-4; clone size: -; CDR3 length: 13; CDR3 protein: CASSQGGNYEQYF; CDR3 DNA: TGTGCCAGCAGCCAAGGGGGAAACTACGAGCAGTACTTC
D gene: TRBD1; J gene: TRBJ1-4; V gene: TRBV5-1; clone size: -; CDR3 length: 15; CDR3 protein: CASSSTGTGNEKLFF; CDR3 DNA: TGCGCCAGCAGCTCAACGGGGACAGGAAATGAAAAACTGTTTTTT
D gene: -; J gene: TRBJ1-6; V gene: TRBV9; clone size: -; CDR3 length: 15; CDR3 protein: CASSVDATGNSPLHF; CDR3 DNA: TGTGCCAGCAGCGTAGATGCCACAGGGAATTCACCCCTCCACTTT